One sample yielded the 3 T cell receptor beta chains listed below, sequenced in a study of radiotherapy plus CTLA-4 blockade in lung cancer. Libraries were prepared by immunoSEQ multiplex PCR; TCRdb keeps only in-frame clonotypes and omits some of them. This table holds fewer than 90,000 clones, 83% found once. Here the sequenced sample was peripheral blood, taken from a patient treated with radiotherapy plus ipilimumab. The receptors derive from a human donor with non-small cell lung cancer who had stable disease on radiotherapy plus ipilimumab.

The chain has TRBV5-6 and TRBJ2-7; D may be TRBD2 (6 bases). The V gene's germline CDR1 is SGHDT and CDR2 YYEEEE. Trimming left V 1 base short and J 3 bases short, with 11 bases between. This CDR3 has 14 amino acids. The CDR3 coding sequence is TGTGCCAGCAGCTTGTTCCCGGGGGTCTACGAGCAGTACTTC. Amino acid sequence: CASSLFPGVYEQYF.

The rearrangement joins TRBV6-5 to TRBJ1-4; D is possibly TRBD1 (6 bases). The V end was cut by 5 bases, the J end by 5 bases, with 15 bases between. The CDR3 extends over 15 amino acids. Germline CDR1 is MNHEY and CDR2 is SVGAGI. The CDR3 nucleotides are TGTGCCAGCAGTCTCAAGACAGGCCCAAATGAAAAACTGTTTTTT. Protein: CASSLKTGPNEKLFF.

The chain links TRBV7-3 to TRBJ2-5; weak D call: TRBD2 (5 bases). In germline, CDR1 is SGHTA, CDR2 FQGTGA. Trimming removed 5 bases from V and 4 bases from J, with 11 bases in between. The CDR3 is made up of 13 amino acids. The CDR3 coding sequence is TGTGCCAGCAGCCCCGCCCGGGGAGAGACCCAGTACTTC. Translation: CASSPARGETQYF. Drawing the rest from reference TRBV7-3 and TRBJ2-5, the complete variable domain is GAGVSQTPSNKVTEKGKYVELRCDPISGHTALYWYRQSLGQGPEFLIYFQGTGAADDSGLPNDRFFAVRPEGSVSTLKIQRTERGDSAVYLCASSPARGETQYFGPGTRLLVL.